Below, 3 T cell receptor beta chains from the same sample are listed, as sequenced in a study of identical twins (dated by TCRdb to the mid-2010s). Library prep was done by 5' RACE. The data were produced on an Illumina HiSeq 2000. TCRdb took the public reads, trimmed them with fastp at Q25, ran MiXCR for clone calling and kept in-frame beta chains. Each record represents a unique CDR3 protein, reported with the most common genes and DNA among its rows. The sample table shows about 700,000 distinct CDR3 sequences, and approximately 6% are seen once. In total, the top ten clones hold about 2% of the sample. Sequenced input: naive T cells sorted from blood. Interpreted using the paper, the cell subset or site label stands for: cells isolated with a human naive T-cell isolation kit. The receptors here all came from a man between 18 and 29 years old in good health.

This clonotype was counted ten times or more. The chain links TRBV10-3 to TRBJ2-2; D is unresolved. Deletions cut 4 bases from V and 7 bases from J, with 4 bases between. The CDR3 is 11 amino acids. From germline, CDR1 is ENHRY and CDR2 SYGVKD. CDR3 protein: CAISGGGELFF. The CDR3 bases are TGTGCCATCAGTGGAGGCGGGGAGCTGTTTTTT.

This clonotype has at least ten counts. This sequence joins TRBV4-2 and TRBJ2-4; D is uncertain. Germline CDR1 LGHNA, CDR2 YNFKEQ. V was pared by 6 bases and J by 4 bases, with 10 bases between. This CDR3 region has 13 residues. CDR3 sequence reads: CASRFAGKNIQYF. CDR3 DNA sequence: TGTGCCAGCAGGTTTGCCGGGAAAAACATTCAGTACTTC.

This clonotype turned up a few times. The V call is TRBV19, the J call TRBJ1-5, with a weak D call TRBD1 (5 bases). Between the trimmed V and J ends, which lost 3 bases and 4 bases, there was a span of 13 bases. This CDR3 spans 15 amino acids. In germline, CDR1 is LNHDA, CDR2 SQIVND (reference sequence). Written as DNA, the CDR3 is TGTGCCAGTAGTATCCAGGGCAGGGTGAATCAGCCCCAGCATTTT. It specifies CASSIQGRVNQPQHF. The full variable domain, its missing parts supplied by reference TRBV19 and TRBJ1-5, is DGGITQSPKYLFRKEGQNVTLSCEQNLNHDAMYWYRQDPGQGLRLIYYSQIVNDFQKGDIAEGYSVSREKKESFPLTVTSAQKNPTAFYLCASSIQGRVNQPQHFGDGTRLSIL.